The 5 T cell receptor beta chains listed next were all sequenced from one sample in a study of low-dose radiotherapy and immunotherapy resistance in tumors. This sample's time point: after trial treatment. The sample's treatment: LDRT plus nivolumab, ipilimumab, low-dose cyclophosphamide and aspirin (RACIN trial). Gene-specific TRAV and TRBV primers were used for first-strand cDNA, covering alpha and beta chains. The authors amplified TCRs for about 20 PCR cycles with a constant-region primer and a V-primer adapter. A single record per CDR3 protein comes from TCRdb applying MiXCR to the reads. The data contain roughly 90,000 distinct CDR3 sequences, about 20% of them singletons. The specimen was PBMCs, collected after low-dose radiotherapy plus immunotherapy. Receptor source: a female donor with ovarian cancer.

This clonotype was detected ten times or more. The gene calls are TRBV6-2 or TRBV6-3 and TRBJ2-2, with D unclear. Looked up from germline, CDR1 is MNHEY and CDR2 is SVGEGT. This CDR3 is built from 14 residues. Trimming cost V 4 bases and J 1 base, with 7 bases left between them. The CDR3 reads CASSSIQNTGELFF. The CDR3 bases are TGTGCCAGCAGTTCGATTCAGAACACCGGGGAGCTGTTTTTT.

This clonotype was picked up many times. The chain recombines TRBV6-2 or TRBV6-3 with TRBJ1-1; 9 bases map to TRBD1. V gave up 5 bases and J gave up 0 bases; unmatched junction bases: 4. Germline CDR1 MNHEY, CDR2 SVGEGT. The CDR3 is 15 amino acids. This CDR3 reads CASSKQGAMNTEAFF. For the CDR3, the DNA is TGTGCCAGCAGTAAACAGGGGGCGATGAACACTGAAGCTTTCTTT.

Many counts were recorded for this clonotype. The chain employs TRBV7-9 and TRBJ2-1, with D possibly being TRBD1 or TRBD2 (5 bases each). The CDR3 runs to 15 residues. Trimming pared 1 base from V and 5 bases from J, leaving 12 bases between. CDR1 SEHNR and CDR2 FQNEAQ come from the germline V gene (reference sequence). This chain's CDR3 is CASSLVGPINNEQFF. In nucleotides, the CDR3 is TGTGCCAGCAGCTTAGTGGGACCGATCAACAATGAGCAGTTCTTC. Full variable domain (rest looked up from reference TRBV7-9 and TRBJ2-1): DTGVSQNPRHKITKRGQNVTFRCDPISEHNRLYWYRQTLGQGPEFLTYFQNEAQLEKSRLLSDRFSAERPKGSFSTLEIQRTEQGDSAMYLCASSLVGPINNEQFFGPGTRLTVL.

This clonotype was recorded at least ten times. The V call is TRBV7-9, the J call TRBJ1-2; D perhaps matches TRBD1 (5 bases). The CDR3 contains 15 residues. Germline assignment: CDR1 SEHNR and CDR2 FQNEAQ (reference sequence). V was clipped by 4 bases and J by 3 bases, with 15 bases between them. This chain's CDR3 is CASSSSLGTDYGYTF. The CDR3 nucleotides are TGTGCCAGCAGCTCCTCCCTCGGGACTGACTATGGCTACACCTTC. Based on the CDR3 plus reference TRBV7-9 and TRBJ1-2, the full variable domain is DTGVSQNPRHKITKRGQNVTFRCDPISEHNRLYWYRQTLGQGPEFLTYFQNEAQLEKSRLLSDRFSAERPKGSFSTLEIQRTEQGDSAMYLCASSSSLGTDYGYTFGSGTRLTVV.

Note on this clonotype: A read error may explain this, as a much larger clone is one base away. The chain combines TRBV27 with TRBJ1-6; D ambiguous. Looked up from germline, CDR1 is MNHEY and CDR2 is SMNVEV (reference sequence). There are 14 residues in the CDR3. The CDR3 loop is CAGSWRVANSPLHF. The CDR3 DNA reads TGTGCCGGCAGTTGGAGAGTCGCTAATTCACCCCTCCACTTT.